The sequence of this TCR beta chain was determined in a study of blood T cell repertoires in COVID-19. Study background: Both acute and convalescent COVID-19 samples were obtained from the United States, Italy and Spain.

This clone was detected only a few times. In the source study's methods: Amplification with reference gene primers provided the estimates of nucleated cell counts. Clones were sequenced by immunoSEQ multiplex PCR, and TCRdb holds only the in-frame ones, with some missing. V and J calls and clone size are copied from that table; D and trimming were computed from the DNA. The sample lists about 180,000 clones, roughly 85% occurring once. The CDR3 contains 13 residues. Germline V CDR1 and CDR2: SGHRS, YFSETQ. V lost 4 bases, J lost 5 bases, and 11 bases lay in between. The sequenced material came from peripheral blood. The rearrangement joins TRBV5-1 to TRBJ2-3; D not certain. The source of this sequence is a woman at least 80 years old with active or convalescent COVID-19. Written as DNA, the CDR3 is TGCGCCAGCAGCACTCTCCACCTAGATACGCAGTATTTT. Amino acids: CASSTLHLDTQYF.